The 10 T cell receptor beta chains below were found in one sample sequenced in a study of T cells in women clearing cervical HPV infection. Method: immunoSEQ multiplex PCR; TCRdb's copy keeps in-frame clones and lacks some. This specimen shows roughly 25,000 clones; the ten leading clones hold 6% to 7%. The sequenced sample was blood buffy coat. These receptors all stem from a woman aged 18-70 years with a cervical HPV16 infection that either progressed to CIN3+ or cleared (not recorded which).

Details on this clone: Read data end 3 residues before the CDR3 end; the end is taken from the germline J gene. The genes are TRBV12-3 or TRBV12-4 and TRBJ2-3, with a tentative D call TRBD2 (7 bases). The length of the CDR3 is 14 residues. The CDR3 loop is CASSSGGGIETQYF. Incomplete CDR3 DNA: TGTGCCAGCAGCTCTGGGGGGGGCATAGAGACG.

Concerning this clone: The CDR3 end lies 3 residues beyond the end of the read and is filled in from the germline J gene. The V gene is TRBV18, the J gene TRBJ2-2; 8 bases fit TRBD1. Germline CDR1 and CDR2: KGHSH and LQKENI. This CDR3 is 14 amino acids long. The CDR3 DNA, read in part, is TGTGCCAGCTCACTCCGGACAGGGAAAGAAAAG. Translating gives CASSLRTGKEK. The entire CDR3 is CASSLRTGKEKLFF.

Partial CDR3 DNA: TGTGCCAGCAGCTTGGGGGGATCGTCCTACAATGAG. Translated, it gives CASSLGGSSYNE. From start to end, the CDR3 is CASSLGGSSYNEQFF. V usage is TRBV11-1 and J usage is TRBJ2-1; D might be TRBD2 (6 bases). The sequence runs out 3 residues before the end of the CDR3; the remainder is reconstructed from the germline J gene. The ends were cut back, 3 bases at V and 1 base at J, with 10 bases in the middle. CDR1 and CDR2 from the germline V gene are SGHAT and FQDESV (reference sequence). This CDR3 comprises 15 residues. The whole variable domain, filled in from reference TRBV11-1 and TRBJ2-1, reads EAEVAQSPRYKITEKSQAVAFWCDPISGHATLYWYRQILGQGPELLVQFQDESVVDDSQLPKDRFSAERLKGVDSTLKIQPAELGDSAMYLCASSLGGSSYNEQFFGPGTRLTVL.

Notes on this clone: The read is 3 residues too short to cover the CDR3 end, so that end is filled in from the germline J gene. The chain carries TRBV19 and TRBJ1-5; weak D call: TRBD1 (6 bases). Germline V gene sequence: CDR1 LNHDA, CDR2 SQIVND (reference sequence). The CDR3 spans 14 residues. V shed 8 bases and J shed 5 bases, with 16 bases lying between them. CDR3 region: CASVDSLADQPQHF. The sequenced part of the CDR3 DNA is TGTGCCAGTGTGGACAGCCTCGCCGATCAGCCC.

In the case of this clone: The CDR3 extends 3 residues past the end of the read, so its final part is completed from the germline J gene. V usage is TRBV5-1 and J usage is TRBJ1-4, with 7 bases aligning to TRBD1. Per germline, CDR1 SGHRS and CDR2 YFSETQ. The CDR3 contains 16 residues. V shed 6 bases, J shed 7 bases, and the junction held 15 bases outside the gene matches. The CDR3 DNA, read in part, is TGCGCCAGCAAAGGGACAGAAGGCCCGAGGGGTGAAAAA. It is translated as CASKGTEGPRGEK. The CDR3, in full, reads CASKGTEGPRGEKLFF.

Details on this clone: With the read ending 3 residues before the CDR3 end, the germline J gene is used to fill in that end. The chain combines TRBV20-1 with TRBJ2-1, with 8 bases aligning to TRBD2. Germline trimming cut 0 bases from V and 9 bases from J; bases unmatched to any gene: 13. CDR1 and CDR2 (germline): DFQATT, SNEGSKA (reference sequence). CDR3 length: 16 residues. The sequenced part of the CDR3 DNA is TGCAGTGCTAGAGATTTGGGAGCGGGAGAGCTTATTGAG. Translated, it gives CSARDLGAGELIE. The complete CDR3 protein is CSARDLGAGELIEQFF.

On this clone: The sequenced fragment ends 3 residues before the CDR3 boundary, so the rest is inferred from the germline J gene. This rearrangement joins TRBV5-1 to TRBJ1-4, with D possibly being TRBD1 (5 bases). Germline CDR1 reads SGHRS; CDR2 reads YFSETQ. V was clipped by 6 bases and J by 7 bases, with 19 bases between them. The CDR3 is made up of 15 amino acids. The DNA read from the CDR3 is TGCGCCAGCACCCGCCTGCCCGACAGTCGTGAAAAA. It specifies CASTRLPDSREK. The whole CDR3 sequence is CASTRLPDSREKLFF.

About this clone itself: The read halts 3 residues ahead of the CDR3 end, with the missing end drawn from the germline J gene. This chain links TRBV2 with TRBJ1-1; possibly TRBD1 for D (6 bases). From germline, CDR1 is SNHLY and CDR2 FYNNEI. The germline V and J ends were trimmed by 8 bases and 0 bases, with 7 bases remaining between them. There are 12 residues in the CDR3. The covered CDR3 bases are TGTGCCAGCCAGGGGATGAACACTGAA. Translating gives CASQGMNTE. The CDR3 reads in full as CASQGMNTEAFF.

CDR3 amino acids: CASSPGTGNTEAFF. The sequenced CDR3 bases are TGCGCCAGCAGCCCGGGGACAGGGAACACTGAA. This chain links TRBV5-1 with TRBJ1-1, with 8 nucleotides matching TRBD1. The read stops 3 residues short of the end of the CDR3; the missing end is completed from the germline J gene. The length of the CDR3 is 14 residues. Germline CDR1 is SGHRS and CDR2 is YFSETQ. V shed 4 bases and J 1 base; nucleotides not matched to a gene: 3.

In regard to this clone: The CDR3 end falls 3 residues outside the read, so it is completed with the germline J gene. The chain couples TRBV7-2 to TRBJ1-2, with TRBD1 matching 7 bases. CDR1 and CDR2 from the germline V gene are SGHTA and FQGNSA. The CDR3 covers 13 residues. V dropped 4 bases and J dropped 6; count of bases not matched to a gene: 5. Partial CDR3 DNA: TGTGCCAGCAGCTCGTCCGGGACAGATGGC. Translation gives CASSSSGTDG. The entire CDR3 is CASSSSGTDGYTF.